The 23 T cell receptor beta chains listed next were all sequenced from one sample in a study of T-cell reconstitution after alpha-beta-depleted transplantation in children. Preparation of the TCRbeta library used unique molecular identifiers. In TCRdb, the PCR reads were re-called with MiXCR into one record per CDR3 protein. Found here are hundreds of thousands of distinct CDR3 sequences, more than 10% of them singletons; the top ten hold approximately 2.4%. Sequencing was performed on PBMCs from the stem cell graft donor, taken from the stem cell graft. These receptors originate from a human donor who donated a stem cell graft to a child with acute lymphoblastic leukemia.

A word on this clonotype: The final CDR3 position lacks the conserved phenylalanine or tryptophan, pointing to a likely read error. The DNA is left out, because the CDR3 cannot be placed on it with certainty; the CDR3 is given as TCRdb lists it. The chain is built from TRBV20-1 and TRBJ1-5; the table's TRBD1 call for D was not verified on the DNA. The CDR3 has 14 residues if both end residues are counted. CDR1 and CDR2 (germline): DFQATT, SNEGSKA (reference sequence). CDR3 residues: CSARDPGTGFLAPA.

The CDR3 nucleotides are TGTGCCAGCAGCTTAGGAAGGGAAGATGGCAATCAGCCCCAGCATTTT. Protein sequence: CASSLGREDGNQPQHF. The chain is built from TRBV7-7 and TRBJ1-5; D ambiguous. CDR1 and CDR2 (germline): SSHAT, FNYEAQ (reference sequence). The CDR3 is 16 residues long. V shed 1 base and J shed 2 bases, with 12 bases lying between them.

At least ten counts were recorded for this clonotype. V and J are TRBV30 and TRBJ2-7; D may be TRBD2 (7 bases). Germline values: CDR1 GTSNPN, CDR2 SVGIG (reference sequence). This CDR3 spans 15 amino acids. V was clipped by 3 bases and J by 1 base, with 16 bases between them. CDR3: CAWRYGGAGSYEQYF. CDR3 DNA sequence: TGTGCCTGGAGATATGGGGGGGCGGGGTCCTACGAGCAGTACTTC.

This clonotype was observed at least ten times. This CDR3 reads CASSMGVTKNIQYF. The CDR3, as DNA: TGTGCCAGCAGTATGGGGGTAACCAAAAACATTCAGTACTTC. This rearrangement joins TRBV12-3 or TRBV12-4 to TRBJ2-4; possibly TRBD1 or TRBD2 for D (5 bases each). Between the trimmed V and J ends, which lost 5 bases and 2 bases, there was a span of 10 bases. The CDR3 has 14 residues.

This clonotype was detected ten times or more. This chain connects TRBV10-3 to TRBJ2-1; TRBD2 is a possible D gene (6 bases). The CDR3 is 15 residues long. The V gene's germline CDR1 is ENHRY and CDR2 SYGVKD. Trimming removed 8 bases from V and 0 bases from J, with 14 bases in between. CDR3: CAIARDFLSYNEQFF. For the CDR3, the DNA is TGTGCCATCGCCAGGGACTTCCTCTCCTACAATGAGCAGTTCTTC.

This clonotype was recorded many times. The J gene is TRBJ2-7, the V gene TRBV4-2, with D unclear. CDR1 is LGHNA, CDR2 YNFKEQ, per germline. Trimming pared 7 bases from V and 3 bases from J, leaving 16 bases between. The CDR3 sequence is 14 residues long. In nucleotides, the CDR3 is TGTGCCAGCACCCTTTCAGAACACGGCTACGAGCAGTACTTC. Translation: CASTLSEHGYEQYF.

This clonotype has at least ten counts. The chain joins TRBV9 to TRBJ2-3, with D possibly matching TRBD1 (7 bases). The germline V gene encodes CDR1 SGDLS and CDR2 YYNGEE. The CDR3 totals 12 residues. V was trimmed by 4 bases and J by 8 bases, leaving 11 bases between them. The CDR3 region has the DNA TGTGCCAGCAGCTCGGAGGGGGCTACGCAGTATTTT. Translated, it gives CASSSEGATQYF. The full variable domain, in which reference TRBV9 and TRBJ2-3 provide the parts outside the CDR3, is DSGVTQTPKHLITATGQRVTLRCSPRSGDLSVYWYQQSLDQGLQFLIQYYNGEERAKGNILERFSAQQFPDLHSELNLSSLELGDSALYFCASSSEGATQYFGPGTRLTVL.

This clonotype was counted between two and nine times. In nucleotides, the CDR3 is TGTGCCAGCAGCTTGGTGGGGTCTAGCAATCAGCCCCAGCATTTT. This encodes CASSLVGSSNQPQHF. This chain uses TRBV5-8 with TRBJ1-5; D call uncertain. Trimming took off 0 bases at V and 0 bases at J, with 7 bases between the two ends. Germline CDR1 and CDR2: SGHTS and YDEGEE. The CDR3 loop spans 15 amino acids.

Many counts were recorded for this clonotype. V is TRBV10-3 and J is TRBJ2-6; D gene unclear. The V end lost 1 base, the J end lost 0 bases, and 7 bases lay between the germline ends. The CDR3 is 16 residues long. From germline, CDR1 is ENHRY and CDR2 SYGVKD. The CDR3 coding sequence is TGTGCCATCAGTGAGTATCGCGCCTCTGGGGCCAACGTCCTGACTTTC. It translates to CAISEYRASGANVLTF.

At least ten counts were recorded for this clonotype. This rearrangement joins TRBV9 to TRBJ2-2, with unresolved D. The V end lost 0 bases, the J end lost 4 bases, and 13 bases lay between the germline ends. Germline V gives CDR1 SGDLS, CDR2 YYNGEE. This CDR3 is built from 16 residues. As DNA, the CDR3 is TGTGCCAGCAGCGTAGCGGTCGGCAGGAGCACCGGGGAGCTGTTTTTT. It codes for CASSVAVGRSTGELFF.

About this clonotype: A much larger clone is a single base away; this may be a read error. The rearrangement links TRBV6-2 or TRBV6-3 to TRBJ1-5; no firm D call. Germline V gives CDR1 MNHEY, CDR2 SVGEGT. Deletions cut 6 bases from V and 3 bases from J, with 18 bases between. The CDR3 sequence is 16 residues long. The chain's CDR3 is CASSLLRAKPNQPQHF. The CDR3 DNA is TGTGCCAGCAGCTTGTTACGGGCGAAGCCCAATCAGCCCCAGCATTTT.

The sample holds many counts of this clonotype. V usage is TRBV15 and J usage is TRBJ2-3, with D possibly being TRBD1 or TRBD2 (5 bases each). Trimming stripped 5 bases from V and 8 bases from J, with 8 bases between. This CDR3 comprises 11 residues. The germline V gene has CDR1 LNHNV and CDR2 YYDKDF (reference sequence). CDR3 residues: CATSGGGTQYF. In DNA, the CDR3 is TGTGCCACCAGCGGGGGTGGTACGCAGTATTTT. Together with reference TRBV15 and TRBJ2-3, the CDR3 gives the full variable domain: DAMVIQNPRYQVTQFGKPVTLSCSQTLNHNVMYWYQQKSSQAPKLLFHYYDKDFNNEADTPDNFQSRRPNTSFCFLDIRSPGLGDTAMYLCATSGGGTQYFGPGTRLTVL.

This clonotype was recorded at least ten times. This chain connects TRBV4-2 to TRBJ1-4, with D possibly being TRBD1 (5 bases). The CDR3 consists of 17 residues. CDR1 and CDR2 from the germline V gene are LGHNA and YNFKEQ. V was cut by 2 bases and J by 0 bases, with 13 bases left in between. Written as DNA, the CDR3 is TGTGCCAGCAGCCAATCGGCGACAGTTGCAACTAATGAAAAACTGTTTTTT. It yields the protein CASSQSATVATNEKLFF.

This clonotype was seen repeatedly, ten times or more. The V call is TRBV29-1, the J call TRBJ2-1, with D uncertain. CDR3 length: 14 amino acids. Trimming removed 4 bases from V and 0 bases from J, with 10 bases in between. Per germline, CDR1 SQVTM and CDR2 ANQGSEA. The CDR3 region has the DNA TGCAGCGTTGCGGACCCGAGCTCCTACAATGAGCAGTTCTTC. Its protein product is CSVADPSSYNEQFF.

This clonotype was picked up a small number of times. The chain is built from TRBV20-1 and TRBJ1-1; D unclear. CDR1 DFQATT and CDR2 SNEGSKA come from the germline V gene (reference sequence). This CDR3 contains 10 residues. Trimming stripped 6 bases from V and 4 bases from J, with 6 bases between. DNA for the CDR3: TGCAGTGCCCCCGGCACTGAAGCTTTCTTT. Translating it yields CSAPGTEAFF.

There are many counts of this clonotype. The chain recombines TRBV20-1 with TRBJ2-5; tentatively, D is TRBD1 (5 bases). The CDR3 covers 18 residues. The V end was cut by 2 bases, the J end by 0 bases, with 22 bases between. Germline CDR1 and CDR2: DFQATT and SNEGSKA (reference sequence). The CDR3 region is CSARLFTGRVSDQETQYF. Written as DNA, the CDR3 is TGCAGTGCTAGACTTTTTACCGGCAGGGTCTCCGACCAAGAGACCCAGTACTTC.

This clonotype was seen many times. CDR3 sequence reads: CASSSPASGIQETQYF. The CDR3 bases are TGTGCCAGCAGCTCCCCGGCTAGCGGGATCCAAGAGACCCAGTACTTC. This rearrangement joins TRBV7-2 to TRBJ2-5, with 9 positions matching TRBD2. V lost 4 bases to trimming and J lost 1 base; unmatched junction nucleotides: 7. Germline V gene sequence: CDR1 SGHTA, CDR2 FQGNSA. The CDR3 is made up of 16 amino acids.

In its sample, this clonotype was seen many times. The CDR3 region has the DNA TGTGCCAGCAGCTCCGGGACAGGGGAGACTGAAGCTTTCTTT. This encodes CASSSGTGETEAFF. The chain recombines TRBV5-5 with TRBJ1-1; 10 bases are shared with TRBD1. Trimming removed 3 bases from V and 5 bases from J; junction bases left unmatched: 4. The CDR3 has 14 residues. CDR1 is SGHKS and CDR2 is YYEKEE in the germline V gene (reference sequence).

This clonotype was detected ten times or more. This chain connects TRBV20-1 to TRBJ2-1; 12 bases agree with TRBD2. The CDR3 runs 15 residues. Germline CDR1 reads DFQATT; CDR2 reads SNEGSKA (reference sequence). J lost 4 bases, V lost 3 bases, and 4 bases had no gene match. DNA for the CDR3: TGCAGTGCTAGCTTCGGACTAGCGGGGTACAATGAGCAGTTCTTC. Residues: CSASFGLAGYNEQFF.

This clonotype was recorded many times. The rearrangement uses TRBV27 and TRBJ1-5, with 8 positions matching TRBD1. The CDR3 loop spans 15 amino acids. Germline CDR1 and CDR2: MNHEY and SMNVEV (reference sequence). Trimming took 5 bases from V and 5 from J; bases not matched to a gene: 8. Here the CDR3 DNA reads TGTGCCAGCAGTCTGTCCGGGACAGGAGATCAGCCCCAGCATTTT. Protein sequence: CASSLSGTGDQPQHF.

The chain is built from TRBV7-2 and TRBJ1-2; a possible D gene is TRBD1 (5 bases). The CDR3 has 13 amino acids. Germline V gene lookup returns CDR1 SGHTA and CDR2 FQGNSA. The germline V and J ends were trimmed by 7 bases and 5 bases, with 14 bases remaining between them. The chain's CDR3 is CASTIGAAYGYTF. CDR3 nucleotides: TGTGCCAGCACTATCGGGGCGGCGTATGGCTACACCTTC.

This clonotype showed up many times. The junction and the germline gene differ at one end; a read error may be behind it. The V gene is TRBV4-3, the J gene TRBJ1-1; unclear D gene. The CDR3 consists of 15 residues. The germline gives CDR1 LGHNA, CDR2 YSLEER. CDR3 sequence reads: CASSEDGVVNTEAFF. In DNA form, the CDR3 reads TGCGCCAGCAGCGAAGACGGGGTGGTGAACACTGAAGCTTTCTTT.

This clonotype showed up many times. V usage is TRBV7-9 and J usage is TRBJ2-7; D is ambiguous. Germline CDR1 reads SEHNR; CDR2 reads FQNEAQ (reference sequence). This CDR3 has 13 amino acids. The V gene lost 5 bases and the J gene lost 2 bases, with 10 bases spanning the gap. The CDR3 spells CASSPDEAYEQYF. The CDR3, as DNA: TGTGCCAGCAGCCCCGACGAGGCCTACGAGCAGTACTTC.